This T cell receptor (beta chain) appears in the sequencing data of a study of blood T cells in healthy people across ages. This clonotype was picked up a small number of times. The trim removed 5 bases at V and 8 bases at J, leaving 11 bases unmatched. The CDR3 has 15 residues. The germline CDR1 and CDR2 sequences are SGHVS and FNYEAQ. Sample-barcoded 5' priming and a J-beta primer mix drove a second PCR of roughly 6 to 12 cycles. TCRdb called the 5' RACE reads again in MiXCR, with one record for every CDR3 protein. The sample has 850,000 to 950,000 distinct CDR3 sequences, around 28% seen once; the top ten hold 15% to 20%.

Input material: blood. The TCR comes from a woman older than 75 in good health. The gene calls are TRBV7-6 and TRBJ2-1; 8 bases are a match to TRBD1. In DNA form, the CDR3 reads TGTGCCAGCAGCCGGCAGGGGGCCAGTTTATATGAGCAGTTCTTC. As protein: CASSRQGASLYEQFF.